Listed here are 26 T cell receptor beta chains from one sample, sequenced in a study of blood T cell repertoires in COVID-19. Sequencing was performed with immunoSEQ multiplex PCR; in TCRdb, only in-frame clones are kept and a portion is missing. The table has approximately 160,000 clones, about 85% seen once. The sequenced sample was peripheral blood. The receptors were sampled from a woman aged 55-70 years with COVID-19, enrolled during active disease.

This chain connects TRBV10-1 to TRBJ1-1; the D is unclear. The CDR3 has 13 amino acids. The germline CDR1 and CDR2 sequences are WNHNN and SYGVQD (reference sequence). V was shortened by 8 bases and J by 1 base, with 11 bases between the two germline ends. The chain's CDR3 is CASASGGNTEAFF. In DNA, the CDR3 is TGCGCCAGCGCCTCCGGCGGGAACACTGAAGCTTTCTTT.

The rearrangement joins TRBV3-1 (or the pseudogene TRBV3-2) to TRBJ1-2; D perhaps matches TRBD1 (5 bases). Trimming took 4 bases from V and 6 from J, leaving 12 bases between them. There are 13 residues in the CDR3. CDR1 is LGHDT, CDR2 YNNKEL, per germline (reference sequence). CDR3 sequence reads: CASSPGTGDGYTF. The CDR3 nucleotides read TGTGCCAGCAGCCCGGGGACGGGGGATGGCTACACCTTC.

The J gene is TRBJ1-2, the V gene TRBV11-2; TRBD1 aligns across 11 bases. After removal of 1 base from V and 3 bases from J, the junction contained 7 bases not matched to a gene. The CDR3 totals 17 residues. From germline, CDR1 is SGHAT and CDR2 FQNNGV. The CDR3 DNA sequence: TGTGCCAGCAGCTTAGGGTCCCGGACAGGGGGCGACTATGGCTACACCTTC. Its translation: CASSLGSRTGGDYGYTF.

The V call is TRBV19, the J call TRBJ1-5; D perhaps matches TRBD1 (5 bases). This CDR3 is built from 14 residues. Germline lookup yields CDR1 LNHDA and CDR2 SQIVND (reference sequence). Trimming stripped 4 bases from V and 6 bases from J, with 13 bases between. CDR3 sequence (DNA): TGTGCCAGTAGTAGGCAGGGAGGGAGTCAGCCCCAGCATTTT. Protein sequence: CASSRQGGSQPQHF.

The chain uses TRBV19 and TRBJ1-1; D possibly corresponds to TRBD1 (5 bases). Germline loops: CDR1 LNHDA, CDR2 SQIVND (reference sequence). The V and J ends lost 8 bases and 1 base respectively, with 14 bases between them. The CDR3 sequence is 14 residues long. The CDR3 loop is CASSWGTPNTEAFF. The CDR3 DNA sequence: TGTGCCAGTTCTTGGGGGACTCCGAACACTGAAGCTTTCTTT.

The CDR3 bases are TGTGCCAGCAGCCCACAGGGGACTGGGAATTCACCCCTCCACTTT. This translates into CASSPQGTGNSPLHF. The chain has TRBV3-1 (or the pseudogene TRBV3-2) and TRBJ1-6; 7 positions agree with TRBD1. The CDR3 is made up of 15 amino acids. In germline, CDR1 is LGHDT, CDR2 YNNKEL (reference sequence). V gave up 4 bases and J gave up 7 bases; unmatched junction bases: 7.

CDR3 DNA: TGTGCCAGCAGCTTAGGCGGTGAGCAGTTCTTC. This sequence encodes CASSLGGEQFF. The rearrangement links TRBV7-3 to TRBJ2-1; D ambiguous. Germline CDR1 and CDR2: SGHTA and FQGTGA. The CDR3 length is 11 residues. The V gene lost 2 bases and the J gene lost 9 bases, with 5 bases spanning the gap.

CDR3 sequence (DNA): TGTGCCAGCAGCTTTCCCGTGGTCAGCTCTGGAAACACCATATATTTT. Residues: CASSFPVVSSGNTIYF. This chain joins TRBV11-2 and TRBJ1-3; D remains unclear. The CDR3 spans 16 residues. Germline CDR1 SGHAT, CDR2 FQNNGV. V was clipped by 3 bases and J by 0 bases, with 12 bases between them. Looking up the rest from reference TRBV11-2 and TRBJ1-3 gives the full variable domain: EAGVAQSPRYKIIEKRQSVAFWCNPISGHATLYWYQQILGQGPKLLIQFQNNGVVDDSQLPKDRFSAERLKGVDSTLKIQPAKLEDSAVYLCASSFPVVSSGNTIYFGEGSWLTVV.

The rearrangement links TRBV12-5 to TRBJ2-1; 14 bases map to TRBD2. The CDR3 is 17 amino acids. V lost 6 bases and J lost 2; bases outside the gene matches: 6. CDR1 LGHNT and CDR2 FRNRAP come from the germline V gene. The CDR3 region is CASGRTSGRRAYNEQFF. The CDR3 nucleotides are TGTGCTAGTGGACGGACTAGCGGGAGGAGGGCCTACAATGAGCAGTTCTTC.

J is TRBJ2-6 and V is TRBV27; 7 bases map to TRBD1. The CDR3 runs 16 residues. Germline V CDR1 and CDR2: MNHEY, SMNVEV (reference sequence). V was clipped by 8 bases and J by 2 bases; unmatched bases: 9. CDR3 in DNA: TGTGCCAGCTCCCGGGACAGAGAACCTGGGGCCAACGTCCTGACTTTC. Protein: CASSRDREPGANVLTF.

The chain carries TRBV19 and TRBJ1-5; D is ambiguous. Per germline, CDR1 LNHDA and CDR2 SQIVND (reference sequence). This CDR3 is 15 amino acids long. The V end lost 1 base, the J end lost 3 bases, and 10 bases lay between the germline ends. The CDR3 bases are TGTGCCAGTAGTATAGCTGGCAGGTTCAATCAGCCCCAGCATTTT. This sequence encodes CASSIAGRFNQPQHF. Complete variable domain (other parts from reference TRBV19 and TRBJ1-5): DGGITQSPKYLFRKEGQNVTLSCEQNLNHDAMYWYRQDPGQGLRLIYYSQIVNDFQKGDIAEGYSVSREKKESFPLTVTSAQKNPTAFYLCASSIAGRFNQPQHFGDGTRLSIL.

This clone was counted a few times. The J gene is TRBJ1-2, the V gene TRBV6-5, with D perhaps matching TRBD1 (6 bases). The germline gives CDR1 MNHEY, CDR2 SVGAGI. The CDR3 is 15 residues long. With 0 bases removed from V and 2 bases from J, the gap between germline ends came to 10 bases. CDR3 amino acids: CASSYSGTSNYGYTF. CDR3 nucleotides: TGTGCCAGCAGTTACTCGGGGACATCCAACTATGGCTACACCTTC.

The chain combines TRBV30 with TRBJ2-3; perhaps TRBD2 as D (5 bases). V was cut by 4 bases and J by 2 bases, with 13 bases left in between. Germline V gene sequence: CDR1 GTSNPN, CDR2 SVGIG (reference sequence). The CDR3 consists of 14 residues. CDR3 region: CAWTPVGITDTQYF. The CDR3 nucleotides read TGTGCCTGGACCCCTGTCGGGATCACAGATACGCAGTATTTT.

This clone has just a few counts. This sequence joins TRBV12-3 or TRBV12-4 and TRBJ1-5, with D possibly being TRBD1 (5 bases). Trimming stripped 5 bases from V and 11 bases from J, with 13 bases between. The CDR3 consists of 12 residues. CDR3 sequence reads: CASSPDSRAQHF. The CDR3 nucleotides are TGTGCCAGCAGTCCAGACAGTCGGGCCCAGCATTTT.

The chain employs TRBV29-1 and TRBJ1-5, with 9 bases lining up with TRBD1. The CDR3 runs to 13 residues. Trimming took 6 bases from V and 1 from J; bases not matched to a gene: 1. Looked up from germline, CDR1 is SQVTM and CDR2 is ANQGSEA. The CDR3 DNA follows: TGCAGCGTACAGGGGGCGAGCAATCAGCCCCAGCATTTT. This encodes CSVQGASNQPQHF.

This clone came up once. The chain combines TRBV30 with TRBJ1-6; 7 positions agree with TRBD1. After removal of 5 bases from V and 8 bases from J, the junction contained 6 bases not matched to a gene. Germline V lookup: CDR1 GTSNPN, CDR2 SVGIG (reference sequence). The CDR3 has 13 amino acids. CDR3 loop: CAWETGVHSPLHF. The CDR3 DNA reads TGTGCCTGGGAAACAGGGGTTCATTCACCCCTCCACTTT.

V and J are TRBV6-5 and TRBJ1-1; no reliable D call. The CDR3 is 13 residues long. Trimming removed 4 bases at V and 6 bases at J, with 12 bases between. Germline CDR1 MNHEY, CDR2 SVGAGI. CDR3 DNA sequence: TGTGCCAGCAGTTCTTCCCTTTTATCTGAAGCTTTCTTT. The encoded protein is CASSSSLLSEAFF.

The chain carries TRBV10-2 and TRBJ1-1, with 7 positions matching TRBD1. CDR1 and CDR2 (germline): WSHSY, SAAADI. This CDR3 has 14 residues. Germline trimming cut 7 bases from V and 0 bases from J; bases unmatched to any gene: 5. The CDR3 sequence: CASTEGQMNTEAFF. The CDR3 DNA follows: TGCGCCAGCACCGAGGGACAGATGAACACTGAAGCTTTCTTT.

In DNA form, the CDR3 reads TGTGCCAGCCGGACTGCTCATAGGTGGGAAGCTTTCTTT. Its protein product is CASRTAHRWEAFF. This chain links TRBV2 with TRBJ1-1; D is undetermined. Germline values: CDR1 SNHLY, CDR2 FYNNEI. The CDR3 is made up of 13 amino acids. Trimming took off 8 bases at V and 8 bases at J, with 18 bases between the two ends. The full variable domain, completed using reference TRBV2 and TRBJ1-1, is EPEVTQTPSHQVTQMGQEVILRCVPISNHLYFYWYRQILGQKVEFLVSFYNNEISEKSEIFDDQFSVERPDGSNFTLKIRSTKLEDSAMYFCASRTAHRWEAFFGQGTRLTVV.

The chain uses TRBV5-4 and TRBJ2-1; the D gene is possibly TRBD2 (5 bases). V lost 4 bases and J lost 7, with 15 bases in between. Per the germline V gene, CDR1 is SGHNT and CDR2 is YYREEE (reference sequence). The CDR3 loop spans 14 amino acids. CDR3 residues: CASSLTHGGNEQFF. The CDR3 DNA follows: TGTGCCAGCAGCCTAACCCATGGCGGGAATGAGCAGTTCTTC.

The V and J genes are TRBV5-4 and TRBJ1-4; 7 nucleotides line up with TRBD1. In germline, CDR1 is SGHNT, CDR2 YYREEE (reference sequence). This CDR3 spans 15 amino acids. V trimming: 3 bases; J trimming: 0 bases; junction bases outside the gene matches: 2. This chain's CDR3 is CASSSGQATNEKLFF. CDR3 DNA sequence: TGTGCCAGCAGCTCAGGACAGGCAACTAATGAAAAACTGTTTTTT.

V usage is TRBV4-2 and J usage is TRBJ2-7, with TRBD2 identical over 14 bases. V trimming: 6 bases; J trimming: 12 bases; junction bases outside the gene matches: 13. CDR1 and CDR2 from the germline V gene are LGHNA and YNFKEQ. The CDR3 is 15 residues long. The CDR3 spells CASSTIPGLAGDLYF. CDR3 nucleotides: TGTGCCAGCAGTACAATCCCGGGACTAGCGGGAGATCTGTACTTC.

This sequence joins TRBV2 and TRBJ2-1; a weak D match, TRBD2 (6 bases). Germline assignment: CDR1 SNHLY and CDR2 FYNNEI. Trimming shortened V by 7 bases and J by 4 bases, and 11 bases separated the two germline ends. The length of the CDR3 is 13 residues. The CDR3 nucleotides are TGTGCCAGCAACCTAGCGTTTTACAATGAGCAGTTCTTC. As protein: CASNLAFYNEQFF.

The chain uses TRBV14 and TRBJ2-5; 12 bases agree with TRBD2. V shed 0 bases, J shed 2 bases, and the junction held 4 bases outside the gene matches. The CDR3 is 17 residues long. Per the germline V gene, CDR1 is SGHDN and CDR2 is FVKESK. CDR3 loop: CASSQEGLAGGQETQYF. CDR3 sequence (DNA): TGTGCCAGCAGCCAAGAAGGTCTAGCGGGGGGGCAAGAGACCCAGTACTTC. Full variable domain (remainder filled in from reference TRBV14 and TRBJ2-5): EAGVTQFPSHSVIEKGQTVTLRCDPISGHDNLYWYRRVMGKEIKFLLHFVKESKQDESGMPNNRFLAERTGGTYSTLKVQPAELEDSGVYFCASSQEGLAGGQETQYFGPGTRLLVL.

The V and J genes are TRBV5-1 and TRBJ1-3, with TRBD1 as a possible D gene (5 bases). V was pared by 5 bases and J by 1 base, with 10 bases between. The CDR3 totals 14 residues. Germline CDR1 and CDR2: SGHRS and YFSETQ. The DNA for the CDR3 is TGCGCCAGCAGACCCGACAGTTCTGGAAACACCATATATTTT. Its translation is CASRPDSSGNTIYF.

J is TRBJ1-5 and V is TRBV5-6; 8 nucleotides agree with TRBD1. In germline, CDR1 is SGHDT, CDR2 YYEEEE. This CDR3 region has 16 residues. The ends lost 0 bases at V and 1 base at J; junction bases unmatched: 3. CDR3 nucleotides: TGTGCCAGCAGCTTGGGGACAGGGATCAGCAATCAGCCCCAGCATTTT. It translates to CASSLGTGISNQPQHF. Looking up the rest from reference TRBV5-6 and TRBJ1-5 gives the full variable domain: DAGVTQSPTHLIKTRGQQVTLRCSPKSGHDTVSWYQQALGQGPQFIFQYYEEEERQRGNFPDRFSGHQFPNYSSELNVNALLLGDSALYLCASSLGTGISNQPQHFGDGTRLSIL.